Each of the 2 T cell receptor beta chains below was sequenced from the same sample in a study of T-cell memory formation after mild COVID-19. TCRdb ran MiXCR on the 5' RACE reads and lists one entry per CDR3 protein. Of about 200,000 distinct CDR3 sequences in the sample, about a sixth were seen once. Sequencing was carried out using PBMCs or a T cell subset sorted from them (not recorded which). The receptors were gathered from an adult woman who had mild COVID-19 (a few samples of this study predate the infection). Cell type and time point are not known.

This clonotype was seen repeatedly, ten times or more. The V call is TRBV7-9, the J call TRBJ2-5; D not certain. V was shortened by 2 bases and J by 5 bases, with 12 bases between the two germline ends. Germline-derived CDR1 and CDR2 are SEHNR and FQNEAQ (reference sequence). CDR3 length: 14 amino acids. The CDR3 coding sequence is TGTGCCAGCAGCTTACTCAACGCCGGGGAGACCCAGTACTTC. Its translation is CASSLLNAGETQYF.

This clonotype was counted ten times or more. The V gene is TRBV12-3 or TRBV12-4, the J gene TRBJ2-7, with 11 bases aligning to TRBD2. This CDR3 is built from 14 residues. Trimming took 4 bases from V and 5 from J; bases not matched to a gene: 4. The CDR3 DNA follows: TGTGCCAGCAGTTCACTAGCGGGAGTTGACGAGCAGTACTTC. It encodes CASSSLAGVDEQYF.